This T cell receptor beta chain derives from a study of PD-1 blockade in classical Hodgkin lymphoma. Whole-study findings and limits: There was a significant rise in CD4+ TCR diversity by C4D1, with no such rise for CD8+. Lower baseline TCR diversity was reported for newly diagnosed patients than for healthy donors.

Germline V gene sequence: CDR1 SGDLS, CDR2 YYNGEE. The CDR3 is made up of 13 amino acids. V shed 5 bases and J shed 2 bases, with 10 bases lying between them. Concerning this clone itself: What it binds is unknown.

Profiled with immunoSEQ multiplex PCR; TCRdb holds only in-frame clones, not every one. This sample has fewer than 100,000 clones, with 80% to 95% found just once. In every patient, relapse followed autologous stem cell transplantation, while exposure to brentuximab vedotin differed. Complete response, partial response or progressive disease was recorded as best response. The chain is built from TRBV9 and TRBJ1-1; D might be TRBD1 (5 bases). The starting material was peripheral blood mononuclear cells (PBMCs), obtained at baseline. The source is a human donor with classical Hodgkin lymphoma. This chain's CDR3 is CASRAGGNTEAFF. In DNA form, the CDR3 reads TGTGCCAGCAGGGCGGGGGGAAACACTGAAGCTTTCTTT. Filled out from reference TRBV9 and TRBJ1-1, the complete variable domain reads DSGVTQTPKHLITATGQRVTLRCSPRSGDLSVYWYQQSLDQGLQFLIQYYNGEERAKGNILERFSAQQFPDLHSELNLSSLELGDSALYFCASRAGGNTEAFFGQGTRLTVV.